Following are 27 T cell receptor beta chains from one sample sequenced in a study of cytomegalovirus exposure and HLA in healthy donors. A multiplex PCR was run with 60 Vbeta primers and 13 Jbeta primers. TCRdb keeps only in-frame clones here, not all; method: immunoSEQ multiplex PCR. Of about 120,000 clones listed, about 73% are singletons. The sequenced sample was PBMCs. These receptors were taken from a woman aged 40-49 years in good health and CMV-seropositive.

This chain links TRBV10-3 with TRBJ1-2; 12 bases map to TRBD1. CDR3 size: 21 residues. Germline CDR1 ENHRY, CDR2 SYGVKD. Trimming cost V 5 bases and J 0 bases; bases outside gene matches: 19. CDR3 loop: CAISFPSGTGGSTRANYGYTF. In DNA form, the CDR3 reads TGTGCCATCAGTTTTCCTTCGGGGACAGGGGGCTCGACCCGGGCTAACTATGGCTACACCTTC.

The count of this clone is one. This chain links TRBV29-1 with TRBJ1-2, with 7 bases lining up with TRBD1. V shed 3 bases, J shed 7 bases, and the junction held 5 bases outside the gene matches. Germline V gives CDR1 SQVTM, CDR2 ANQGSEA. This CDR3 is built from 12 residues. CDR3 loop: CSVEWDSRGYTF. CDR3 sequence (DNA): TGCAGCGTTGAGTGGGACAGCCGTGGCTACACCTTC.

The rearrangement uses TRBV5-1 and TRBJ1-1; 7 bases are a match to TRBD1. This CDR3 is 16 amino acids long. Germline-derived CDR1 and CDR2 are SGHRS and YFSETQ. The junction had 9 bases not matched to a gene; V was cut back by 3 bases and J by 1 base. CDR3 DNA sequence: TGCGCCAGCAGCTCGCAACCGGGACAGAAGAACACTGAAGCTTTCTTT. Its protein is CASSSQPGQKNTEAFF.

The gene calls are TRBV7-9 and TRBJ1-2; 8 nucleotides line up with TRBD1. J lost 4 bases, V lost 5 bases, and 15 bases had no gene match. The germline V gene has CDR1 SEHNR and CDR2 FQNEAQ (reference sequence). The CDR3 has 17 residues. The CDR3 bases are TGTGCCAGCAGCCCCCCGGGACAGGCCGCGGGATCCTATGGCTACACCTTC. The encoded protein is CASSPPGQAAGSYGYTF.

The V call is TRBV9, the J call TRBJ2-1; tentatively, D is TRBD2 (7 bases). The CDR3 is 16 residues long. The germline gives CDR1 SGDLS, CDR2 YYNGEE. Trimming removed 0 bases from V and 7 bases from J, with 17 bases in between. This CDR3 is CASSVGGGTGENEQFF. The DNA for the CDR3 is TGTGCCAGCAGCGTAGGGGGGGGCACGGGAGAAAATGAGCAGTTCTTC. The full variable domain, with the rest looked up from reference TRBV9 and TRBJ2-1, is DSGVTQTPKHLITATGQRVTLRCSPRSGDLSVYWYQQSLDQGLQFLIQYYNGEERAKGNILERFSAQQFPDLHSELNLSSLELGDSALYFCASSVGGGTGENEQFFGPGTRLTVL.

The chain couples TRBV15 to TRBJ1-4; D is uncertain. There are 15 residues in the CDR3. V dropped 2 bases and J dropped 4 bases, with 11 bases sitting between them. Germline CDR1 reads LNHNV; CDR2 reads YYDKDF (reference sequence). CDR3 nucleotide sequence: TGTGCCACCAGCAGATCAGGATCCTTTAATGAAAAACTGTTTTTT. It specifies CATSRSGSFNEKLFF.

This clone has only a few counts. The rearrangement links TRBV18 to TRBJ2-3; possible D gene TRBD1, 5 bases. Germline CDR1 and CDR2: KGHSH and LQKENI. V lost 3 bases and J lost 4, with 8 bases in between. The CDR3 sequence is 13 residues long. The CDR3 protein is CASSPGRADTQYF. The CDR3 DNA is TGTGCCAGCTCACCTGGCAGGGCAGATACGCAGTATTTT.

This clone is a singleton in its sample. The junction departs from germline at one end; a sequencing error may be responsible. The V gene is TRBV2, the J gene TRBJ2-7, with 7 positions matching TRBD1. Germline V lookup: CDR1 SNHLY, CDR2 FYNNEI. The CDR3 has 13 residues. CDR3 residues: CASSEDRAPEQYF. For the CDR3, the DNA is TGTGCCAGCAGCGAAGACAGGGCCCCCGAGCAGTACTTC.

The chain carries TRBV29-1 and TRBJ1-1; 9 bases map to TRBD1. V lost 4 bases and J lost 3; bases outside the gene matches: 3. CDR1 is SQVTM and CDR2 is ANQGSEA in the germline V gene. This CDR3 comprises 13 residues. CDR3 nucleotides: TGCAGCGTTGGACGGACAGGGGACACTGAAGCTTTCTTT. This translates into CSVGRTGDTEAFF.

This sequence joins TRBV6-5 and TRBJ2-2, with 8 bases identical to TRBD1. The CDR3 is made up of 15 amino acids. J was trimmed by 1 base and V by 6 bases; bases with no gene match: 4. Germline CDR1 is MNHEY and CDR2 is SVGAGI. The CDR3 loop is CASRTTGGNTGELFF. The CDR3 DNA reads as TGTGCCAGCAGGACCACAGGGGGGAACACCGGGGAGCTGTTTTTT.

A single count supports this clone. The chain couples TRBV6-1 to TRBJ2-7, with D perhaps TRBD1 (5 bases). Trimming left V 8 bases short and J 3 bases short, with 14 bases between. This CDR3 comprises 13 residues. Germline V lookup: CDR1 MNHNS, CDR2 SASEGT. Here the CDR3 reads CASLQGTHYEQYF. CDR3 bases: TGTGCCAGCCTCCAGGGCACCCACTACGAGCAGTACTTC.

The chain couples TRBV7-2 to TRBJ2-7; 7 bases map to TRBD2. This CDR3 region has 15 residues. V lost 0 bases and J lost 2; bases outside the gene matches: 4. CDR1 SGHTA and CDR2 FQGNSA come from the germline V gene. The chain's CDR3 is CASSLAAGLAYEQYF. The CDR3 nucleotides are TGTGCCAGCAGCTTAGCGGCAGGACTAGCCTACGAGCAGTACTTC.

This chain connects TRBV7-2 to TRBJ2-7, with D possibly matching TRBD2 (6 bases). CDR1 is SGHTA, CDR2 FQGNSA, per germline. The CDR3 runs 13 residues. With 0 bases removed from V and 6 bases from J, the gap between germline ends came to 9 bases. The CDR3 loop is CASSLAWRGEQYF. The CDR3 DNA reads TGTGCCAGCAGCTTAGCTTGGCGGGGCGAGCAGTACTTC.

The rearrangement links TRBV6-1 to TRBJ2-7; no reliable D call. Trimming stripped 7 bases from V and 7 bases from J, with 17 bases between. Germline lookup yields CDR1 MNHNS and CDR2 SASEGT. The CDR3 covers 13 residues. CDR3 sequence reads: CASMVVGDREQYF. The CDR3 nucleotides are TGTGCCAGCATGGTTGTTGGAGATAGGGAGCAGTACTTC.

The rearrangement joins TRBV5-6 to TRBJ1-4; TRBD1 matches at 7 bases. After removal of 4 bases from V and 5 bases from J, the junction contained 11 bases not matched to a gene. Germline assignment: CDR1 SGHDT and CDR2 YYEEEE. There are 16 residues in the CDR3. The DNA of the CDR3 is TGTGCCAGCAGCCCGCCCCAGGGGGGAACGAATGAAAAACTGTTTTTT. This gives the protein CASSPPQGGTNEKLFF.

This chain connects TRBV4-2 to TRBJ2-7; 12 bases agree with TRBD2. In germline, CDR1 is LGHNA, CDR2 YNFKEQ. The ends lost 0 bases at V and 2 bases at J; junction bases unmatched: 8. This CDR3 comprises 18 residues. The CDR3 spells CASSQEERTSGDTYEQYF. The CDR3 DNA is TGTGCCAGCAGCCAAGAGGAGAGGACTAGCGGGGACACCTACGAGCAGTACTTC.

The rearrangement uses TRBV4-3 and TRBJ1-1, with 7 bases matching TRBD1. The germline V gene has CDR1 LGHNA and CDR2 YSLEER. The CDR3 consists of 16 residues. V lost 2 bases, J lost 1 base, and 7 bases stayed unmatched. The CDR3 here is CASSQQPGTENTEAFF. CDR3 nucleotides: TGCGCCAGCAGCCAACAGCCCGGGACAGAGAACACTGAAGCTTTCTTT.

This clone was detected a few times. The chain links TRBV5-1 to TRBJ1-1; no clear D gene. The CDR3 has 13 amino acids. Looked up from germline, CDR1 is SGHRS and CDR2 is YFSETQ. Trimming removed 4 bases at V and 5 bases at J, with 12 bases between. This CDR3 reads CASSSEGLTEAFF. In DNA form, the CDR3 reads TGCGCCAGCAGCAGCGAGGGTTTGACTGAAGCTTTCTTT.

This rearrangement joins TRBV7-9 to TRBJ2-2; unclear D gene. The CDR3 covers 14 residues. Per the germline V gene, CDR1 is SEHNR and CDR2 is FQNEAQ (reference sequence). Trimming took 1 base from V and 1 from J, leaving 4 bases between them. CDR3 sequence (DNA): TGTGCCAGCAGCTTAGGAGGGAACACCGGGGAGCTGTTTTTT. This gives the protein CASSLGGNTGELFF.

The chain combines TRBV29-1 with TRBJ2-1; D gene ambiguous. The V gene's germline CDR1 is SQVTM and CDR2 ANQGSEA. The V end lost 7 bases, the J end lost 4 bases, and 11 bases lay between the germline ends. The CDR3 loop spans 12 amino acids. This chain's CDR3 is CSAYTEYNEQFF. CDR3 bases: TGCAGCGCCTACACAGAGTACAATGAGCAGTTCTTC.

V is TRBV4-1 and J is TRBJ1-1, with TRBD1 as a possible D gene (5 bases). CDR1 MGHRA and CDR2 YSYEKL come from the germline V gene. Trimming stripped 1 base from V and 3 bases from J, with 12 bases between. The length of the CDR3 is 15 residues. CDR3 residues: CASSQAPTVDTEAFF. For the CDR3, the DNA is TGCGCCAGCAGCCAAGCCCCGACAGTAGACACTGAAGCTTTCTTT.

The genes are TRBV7-2 and TRBJ1-1; TRBD1 agrees at 9 bases. This CDR3 contains 16 residues. In germline, CDR1 is SGHTA, CDR2 FQGNSA. V lost 5 bases to trimming and J lost 4 bases; unmatched junction nucleotides: 11. The CDR3, as DNA: TGTGCCAGCAGCCCCTGGATGGGACAGGGTGGCACTGAAGCTTTCTTT. Its translation is CASSPWMGQGGTEAFF.

V and J are TRBV5-5 and TRBJ1-6; maybe TRBD1 (6 bases). The CDR3 has 14 residues. V was trimmed by 0 bases and J by 8 bases, leaving 9 bases between them. Germline V gives CDR1 SGHKS, CDR2 YYEKEE (reference sequence). This CDR3 is CASSLVPGDSPLHF. CDR3 coding DNA: TGTGCCAGCAGCTTGGTTCCAGGGGATTCACCCCTCCACTTT.

The chain is built from TRBV7-2 and TRBJ1-2, with TRBD1 identical over 7 bases. The CDR3 is 16 amino acids. Germline V gives CDR1 SGHTA, CDR2 FQGNSA. The J segment lost 7 bases and the V segment lost 3 bases, leaving 14 bases of the junction unmatched. In DNA form, the CDR3 reads TGTGCCAGCAGCTTTCAGCCCCCGGGACAGAATTTTGGCTACACCTTC. This codes for CASSFQPPGQNFGYTF.

The V gene is TRBV7-2, the J gene TRBJ2-7, with TRBD2 matching over 8 bases. With V trimmed by 5 bases and J by 5 bases, 11 bases remained unmatched. CDR3 size: 15 residues. Germline V gene lookup returns CDR1 SGHTA and CDR2 FQGNSA. This CDR3 reads CASSPSWAGGHEQYF. CDR3 nucleotides: TGTGCCAGCAGCCCTAGCTGGGCGGGGGGCCACGAGCAGTACTTC. Variable domain in full (rest from reference TRBV7-2 and TRBJ2-7): GAGVSQSPSNKVTEKGKDVELRCDPISGHTALYWYRQSLGQGLEFLIYFQGNSAPDKSGLPSDRFSAERTGGSVSTLTIQRTQQEDSAVYLCASSPSWAGGHEQYFGPGTRLTVT.

The chain is built from TRBV27 and TRBJ1-5; D is unresolved. Germline CDR1 reads MNHEY; CDR2 reads SMNVEV (reference sequence). This CDR3 has 13 amino acids. V was shortened by 3 bases and J by 5 bases, with 8 bases between the two germline ends. The CDR3 here is CASSLTGDQPQHF. The CDR3 region has the DNA TGTGCCAGCAGTTTGACGGGTGATCAGCCCCAGCATTTT.

The CDR3 here is CAMGVGTSGGHEQFF. The CDR3 bases are TGTGCCATGGGAGTCGGGACTAGCGGGGGACATGAGCAGTTCTTC. The chain employs TRBV10-3 and TRBJ2-1; 14 bases fit TRBD2. From germline, CDR1 is ENHRY and CDR2 SYGVKD. The CDR3 has 15 residues. The J segment lost 8 bases and the V segment lost 9 bases, leaving 9 bases of the junction unmatched.